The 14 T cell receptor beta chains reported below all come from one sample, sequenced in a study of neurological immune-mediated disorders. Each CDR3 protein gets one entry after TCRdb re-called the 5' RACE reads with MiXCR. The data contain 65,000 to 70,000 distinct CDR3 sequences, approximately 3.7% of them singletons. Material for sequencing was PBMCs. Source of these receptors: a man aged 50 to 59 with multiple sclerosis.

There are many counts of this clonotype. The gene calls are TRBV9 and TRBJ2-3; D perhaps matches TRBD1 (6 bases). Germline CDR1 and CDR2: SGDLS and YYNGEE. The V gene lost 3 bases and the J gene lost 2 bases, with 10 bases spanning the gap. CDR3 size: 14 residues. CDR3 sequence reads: CASSGTGNTDTQYF. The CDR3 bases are TGTGCCAGCAGCGGCACAGGGAACACAGATACGCAGTATTTT.

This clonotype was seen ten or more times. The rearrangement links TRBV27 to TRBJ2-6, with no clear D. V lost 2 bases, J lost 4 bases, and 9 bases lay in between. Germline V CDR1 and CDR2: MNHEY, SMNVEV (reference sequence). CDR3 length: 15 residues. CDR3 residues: CASSLVSLGANVLTF. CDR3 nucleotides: TGTGCCAGCAGTTTAGTGAGCCTGGGGGCCAACGTCCTGACTTTC.

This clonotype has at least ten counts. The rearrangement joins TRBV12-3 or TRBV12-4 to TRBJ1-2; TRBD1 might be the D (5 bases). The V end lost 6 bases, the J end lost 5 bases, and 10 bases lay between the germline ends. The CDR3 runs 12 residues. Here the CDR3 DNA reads TGTGCCAGCAGCACTGGGGGATATGGCTACACCTTC. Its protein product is CASSTGGYGYTF.

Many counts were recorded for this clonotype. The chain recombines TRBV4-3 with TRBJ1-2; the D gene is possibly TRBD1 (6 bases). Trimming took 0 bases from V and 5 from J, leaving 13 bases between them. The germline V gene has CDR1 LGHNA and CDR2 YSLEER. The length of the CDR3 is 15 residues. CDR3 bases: TGCGCCAGCAGCCAAGACCTCAGGACAGATTATGGCTACACCTTC. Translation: CASSQDLRTDYGYTF.

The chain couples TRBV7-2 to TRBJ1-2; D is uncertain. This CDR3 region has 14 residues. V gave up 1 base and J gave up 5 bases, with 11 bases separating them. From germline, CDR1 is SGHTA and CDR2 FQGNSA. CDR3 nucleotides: TGTGCCAGCAGCTTAGTCAGTCAGACATATGGCTACACCTTC. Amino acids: CASSLVSQTYGYTF.

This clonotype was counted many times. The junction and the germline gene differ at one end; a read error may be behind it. The CDR3 region is CASSLGDRGLGSPLNF. The CDR3 DNA follows: TGCGCCAGCAGCTTGGGAGACAGGGGATTAGGGTCACCCCTCAACTTT. The chain recombines TRBV5-1 with TRBJ1-6, with 8 bases that match TRBD1. The CDR3 has 16 residues. Germline CDR1 and CDR2: SGHRS and YFSETQ.

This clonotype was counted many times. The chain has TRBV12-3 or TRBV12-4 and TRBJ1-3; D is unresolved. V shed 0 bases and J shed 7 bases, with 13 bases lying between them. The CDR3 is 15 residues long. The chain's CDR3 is CASSLAATPGNTIYF. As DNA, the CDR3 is TGTGCCAGCAGTTTAGCCGCGACCCCCGGGAACACCATATATTTT.

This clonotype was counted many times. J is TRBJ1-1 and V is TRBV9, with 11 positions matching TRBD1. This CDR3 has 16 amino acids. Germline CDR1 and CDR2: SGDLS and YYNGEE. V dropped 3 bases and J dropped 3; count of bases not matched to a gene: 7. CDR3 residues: CASSAGTGGRHTEAFF. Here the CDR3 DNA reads TGTGCCAGCAGCGCAGGGACAGGGGGAAGGCACACTGAAGCTTTCTTT.

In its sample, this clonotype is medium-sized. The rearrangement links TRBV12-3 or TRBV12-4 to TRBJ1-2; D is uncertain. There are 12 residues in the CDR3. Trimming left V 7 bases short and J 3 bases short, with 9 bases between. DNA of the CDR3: TGTGCCAGCACGACCCTGGACTATGGCTACACCTTC. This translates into CASTTLDYGYTF.

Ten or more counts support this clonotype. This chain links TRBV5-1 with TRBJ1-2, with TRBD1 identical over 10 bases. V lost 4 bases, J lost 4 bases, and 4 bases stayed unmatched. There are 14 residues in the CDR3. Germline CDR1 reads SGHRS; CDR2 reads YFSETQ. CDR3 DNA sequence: TGCGCCAGCAGCAAGGACAGGGGGGGCTATGGCTACACCTTC. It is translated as CASSKDRGGYGYTF.

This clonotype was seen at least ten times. The CDR3 sequence is CASSGLGVSEQFF. The CDR3 region has the DNA TGTGCCAGCAGTGGCTTGGGGGTGTCTGAGCAGTTCTTC. This chain joins TRBV2 and TRBJ2-1; D might be TRBD1 or TRBD2, each matching 5 bases. V lost 4 bases to trimming and J lost 9 bases, with 13 bases between them. The CDR3 is 13 residues long. Germline V gene lookup returns CDR1 SNHLY and CDR2 FYNNEI.

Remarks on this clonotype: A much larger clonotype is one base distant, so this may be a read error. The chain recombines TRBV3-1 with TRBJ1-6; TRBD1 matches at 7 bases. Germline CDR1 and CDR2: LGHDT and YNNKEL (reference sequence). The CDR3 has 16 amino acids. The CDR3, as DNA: TGTGCCAGCAGCCTCGGTTGGGACAGCAGCCAGTCACCCCTCAACTTT. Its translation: CASSLGWDSSQSPLNF. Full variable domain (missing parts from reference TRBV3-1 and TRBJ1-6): DTAVSQTPKYLVTQMGNDKSIKCEQNLGHDTMYWYKQDSKKFLKIMFSYNNKELIINETVPNRFSPKSPDKAHLNLHINSLELGDSAVYFCASSLGWDSSQSPLNFGNGTRLTVT.

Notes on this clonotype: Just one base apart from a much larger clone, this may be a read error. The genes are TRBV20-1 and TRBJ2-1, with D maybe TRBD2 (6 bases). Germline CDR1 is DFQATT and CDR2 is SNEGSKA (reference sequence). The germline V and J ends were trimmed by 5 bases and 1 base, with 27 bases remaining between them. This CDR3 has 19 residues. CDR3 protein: CSAYRNVADSIRSYNEQFF. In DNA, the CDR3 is TGCAGTGCTTACAGGAATGTAGCGGATTCTATAAGATCCTACAATGAGCAGTTCTTC.

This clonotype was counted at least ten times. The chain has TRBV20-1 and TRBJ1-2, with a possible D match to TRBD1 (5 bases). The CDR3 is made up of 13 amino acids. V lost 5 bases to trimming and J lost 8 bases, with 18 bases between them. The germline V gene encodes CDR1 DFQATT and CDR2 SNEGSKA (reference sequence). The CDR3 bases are TGCAGTGCTTCCGGGACCGCTAGCGAAGGCTACACCTTC. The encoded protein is CSASGTASEGYTF.